This TCR beta chain derives from a study of blood T cell repertoires in COVID-19. Overall study: Researchers got acute and convalescent COVID-19 samples from the United States, Italy and Spain. T cells, B-cell-depleted T cells, or PBMCs provided the cDNA or gDNA that served as material.

Participant reports of clinical history set cohort assignment. CDR1 is PRHDT, CDR2 FYEKMQ, per germline (reference sequence). This CDR3 has 13 residues. V was pared by 9 bases and J by 10 bases, with 19 bases between. Repertoires were generated with immunoSEQ multiplex PCR, while TCRdb's copy carries only in-frame clones and drops some. The sample lists around 250,000 clones, 80% to 90% seen once, with around 1.8% in the top ten. The V and J genes are TRBV13 and TRBJ2-4; TRBD2 is a possible D gene (6 bases). Sequenced input: PBMCs or T cells enriched from blood (not recorded which). The source is a woman aged 50 to 60 who had recovered from COVID-19. CDR3 region: CASGEGSREIQYF. For the CDR3, the DNA is TGTGCCAGTGGCGAGGGTAGCCGGGAGATTCAGTACTTC.